The clone carrying this T cell receptor beta chain was seen only a few times. Its antigen is not known. Constant-segment primers served in 5'RACE that generated TCR alpha and TCR beta cDNA libraries bearing sample barcodes and UMIs. TCRdb used MiXCR to reprocess the 5' RACE reads, holding one entry per CDR3 protein. The repertoire consists of hundreds of thousands of distinct CDR3 sequences, with approximately 14% occurring once and the leading ten covering about 22%. This CDR3 comprises 13 residues. J lost 1 base, V lost 7 bases, and 2 bases had no gene match. Germline CDR1 LGHDT, CDR2 YNNKEL (reference sequence). This sample stems from a study of T-cell memory formation after mild COVID-19. Study conclusions and caveats: Those CD4+ clones that contracted were mainly in CM and EM (CD8+ ones in EMRA).

V is TRBV3-1 and J is TRBJ1-1; 8 nucleotides line up with TRBD1. Specimen: PBMCs or a T cell subset sorted from them (not recorded which). The sequence came from a man between 18 and 35 years old who had mild COVID-19 (a few samples of this study predate the infection). Cell type and time point are not known. The chain's CDR3 is CASTGQGNTEAFF. CDR3 DNA sequence: TGTGCCAGCACAGGACAGGGGAACACTGAAGCTTTCTTT. The full variable domain, in which reference TRBV3-1 and TRBJ1-1 provide the parts outside the CDR3, is DTAVSQTPKYLVTQMGNDKSIKCEQNLGHDTMYWYKQDSKKFLKIMFSYNNKELIINETVPNRFSPKSPDKAHLNLHINSLELGDSAVYFCASTGQGNTEAFFGQGTRLTVV.